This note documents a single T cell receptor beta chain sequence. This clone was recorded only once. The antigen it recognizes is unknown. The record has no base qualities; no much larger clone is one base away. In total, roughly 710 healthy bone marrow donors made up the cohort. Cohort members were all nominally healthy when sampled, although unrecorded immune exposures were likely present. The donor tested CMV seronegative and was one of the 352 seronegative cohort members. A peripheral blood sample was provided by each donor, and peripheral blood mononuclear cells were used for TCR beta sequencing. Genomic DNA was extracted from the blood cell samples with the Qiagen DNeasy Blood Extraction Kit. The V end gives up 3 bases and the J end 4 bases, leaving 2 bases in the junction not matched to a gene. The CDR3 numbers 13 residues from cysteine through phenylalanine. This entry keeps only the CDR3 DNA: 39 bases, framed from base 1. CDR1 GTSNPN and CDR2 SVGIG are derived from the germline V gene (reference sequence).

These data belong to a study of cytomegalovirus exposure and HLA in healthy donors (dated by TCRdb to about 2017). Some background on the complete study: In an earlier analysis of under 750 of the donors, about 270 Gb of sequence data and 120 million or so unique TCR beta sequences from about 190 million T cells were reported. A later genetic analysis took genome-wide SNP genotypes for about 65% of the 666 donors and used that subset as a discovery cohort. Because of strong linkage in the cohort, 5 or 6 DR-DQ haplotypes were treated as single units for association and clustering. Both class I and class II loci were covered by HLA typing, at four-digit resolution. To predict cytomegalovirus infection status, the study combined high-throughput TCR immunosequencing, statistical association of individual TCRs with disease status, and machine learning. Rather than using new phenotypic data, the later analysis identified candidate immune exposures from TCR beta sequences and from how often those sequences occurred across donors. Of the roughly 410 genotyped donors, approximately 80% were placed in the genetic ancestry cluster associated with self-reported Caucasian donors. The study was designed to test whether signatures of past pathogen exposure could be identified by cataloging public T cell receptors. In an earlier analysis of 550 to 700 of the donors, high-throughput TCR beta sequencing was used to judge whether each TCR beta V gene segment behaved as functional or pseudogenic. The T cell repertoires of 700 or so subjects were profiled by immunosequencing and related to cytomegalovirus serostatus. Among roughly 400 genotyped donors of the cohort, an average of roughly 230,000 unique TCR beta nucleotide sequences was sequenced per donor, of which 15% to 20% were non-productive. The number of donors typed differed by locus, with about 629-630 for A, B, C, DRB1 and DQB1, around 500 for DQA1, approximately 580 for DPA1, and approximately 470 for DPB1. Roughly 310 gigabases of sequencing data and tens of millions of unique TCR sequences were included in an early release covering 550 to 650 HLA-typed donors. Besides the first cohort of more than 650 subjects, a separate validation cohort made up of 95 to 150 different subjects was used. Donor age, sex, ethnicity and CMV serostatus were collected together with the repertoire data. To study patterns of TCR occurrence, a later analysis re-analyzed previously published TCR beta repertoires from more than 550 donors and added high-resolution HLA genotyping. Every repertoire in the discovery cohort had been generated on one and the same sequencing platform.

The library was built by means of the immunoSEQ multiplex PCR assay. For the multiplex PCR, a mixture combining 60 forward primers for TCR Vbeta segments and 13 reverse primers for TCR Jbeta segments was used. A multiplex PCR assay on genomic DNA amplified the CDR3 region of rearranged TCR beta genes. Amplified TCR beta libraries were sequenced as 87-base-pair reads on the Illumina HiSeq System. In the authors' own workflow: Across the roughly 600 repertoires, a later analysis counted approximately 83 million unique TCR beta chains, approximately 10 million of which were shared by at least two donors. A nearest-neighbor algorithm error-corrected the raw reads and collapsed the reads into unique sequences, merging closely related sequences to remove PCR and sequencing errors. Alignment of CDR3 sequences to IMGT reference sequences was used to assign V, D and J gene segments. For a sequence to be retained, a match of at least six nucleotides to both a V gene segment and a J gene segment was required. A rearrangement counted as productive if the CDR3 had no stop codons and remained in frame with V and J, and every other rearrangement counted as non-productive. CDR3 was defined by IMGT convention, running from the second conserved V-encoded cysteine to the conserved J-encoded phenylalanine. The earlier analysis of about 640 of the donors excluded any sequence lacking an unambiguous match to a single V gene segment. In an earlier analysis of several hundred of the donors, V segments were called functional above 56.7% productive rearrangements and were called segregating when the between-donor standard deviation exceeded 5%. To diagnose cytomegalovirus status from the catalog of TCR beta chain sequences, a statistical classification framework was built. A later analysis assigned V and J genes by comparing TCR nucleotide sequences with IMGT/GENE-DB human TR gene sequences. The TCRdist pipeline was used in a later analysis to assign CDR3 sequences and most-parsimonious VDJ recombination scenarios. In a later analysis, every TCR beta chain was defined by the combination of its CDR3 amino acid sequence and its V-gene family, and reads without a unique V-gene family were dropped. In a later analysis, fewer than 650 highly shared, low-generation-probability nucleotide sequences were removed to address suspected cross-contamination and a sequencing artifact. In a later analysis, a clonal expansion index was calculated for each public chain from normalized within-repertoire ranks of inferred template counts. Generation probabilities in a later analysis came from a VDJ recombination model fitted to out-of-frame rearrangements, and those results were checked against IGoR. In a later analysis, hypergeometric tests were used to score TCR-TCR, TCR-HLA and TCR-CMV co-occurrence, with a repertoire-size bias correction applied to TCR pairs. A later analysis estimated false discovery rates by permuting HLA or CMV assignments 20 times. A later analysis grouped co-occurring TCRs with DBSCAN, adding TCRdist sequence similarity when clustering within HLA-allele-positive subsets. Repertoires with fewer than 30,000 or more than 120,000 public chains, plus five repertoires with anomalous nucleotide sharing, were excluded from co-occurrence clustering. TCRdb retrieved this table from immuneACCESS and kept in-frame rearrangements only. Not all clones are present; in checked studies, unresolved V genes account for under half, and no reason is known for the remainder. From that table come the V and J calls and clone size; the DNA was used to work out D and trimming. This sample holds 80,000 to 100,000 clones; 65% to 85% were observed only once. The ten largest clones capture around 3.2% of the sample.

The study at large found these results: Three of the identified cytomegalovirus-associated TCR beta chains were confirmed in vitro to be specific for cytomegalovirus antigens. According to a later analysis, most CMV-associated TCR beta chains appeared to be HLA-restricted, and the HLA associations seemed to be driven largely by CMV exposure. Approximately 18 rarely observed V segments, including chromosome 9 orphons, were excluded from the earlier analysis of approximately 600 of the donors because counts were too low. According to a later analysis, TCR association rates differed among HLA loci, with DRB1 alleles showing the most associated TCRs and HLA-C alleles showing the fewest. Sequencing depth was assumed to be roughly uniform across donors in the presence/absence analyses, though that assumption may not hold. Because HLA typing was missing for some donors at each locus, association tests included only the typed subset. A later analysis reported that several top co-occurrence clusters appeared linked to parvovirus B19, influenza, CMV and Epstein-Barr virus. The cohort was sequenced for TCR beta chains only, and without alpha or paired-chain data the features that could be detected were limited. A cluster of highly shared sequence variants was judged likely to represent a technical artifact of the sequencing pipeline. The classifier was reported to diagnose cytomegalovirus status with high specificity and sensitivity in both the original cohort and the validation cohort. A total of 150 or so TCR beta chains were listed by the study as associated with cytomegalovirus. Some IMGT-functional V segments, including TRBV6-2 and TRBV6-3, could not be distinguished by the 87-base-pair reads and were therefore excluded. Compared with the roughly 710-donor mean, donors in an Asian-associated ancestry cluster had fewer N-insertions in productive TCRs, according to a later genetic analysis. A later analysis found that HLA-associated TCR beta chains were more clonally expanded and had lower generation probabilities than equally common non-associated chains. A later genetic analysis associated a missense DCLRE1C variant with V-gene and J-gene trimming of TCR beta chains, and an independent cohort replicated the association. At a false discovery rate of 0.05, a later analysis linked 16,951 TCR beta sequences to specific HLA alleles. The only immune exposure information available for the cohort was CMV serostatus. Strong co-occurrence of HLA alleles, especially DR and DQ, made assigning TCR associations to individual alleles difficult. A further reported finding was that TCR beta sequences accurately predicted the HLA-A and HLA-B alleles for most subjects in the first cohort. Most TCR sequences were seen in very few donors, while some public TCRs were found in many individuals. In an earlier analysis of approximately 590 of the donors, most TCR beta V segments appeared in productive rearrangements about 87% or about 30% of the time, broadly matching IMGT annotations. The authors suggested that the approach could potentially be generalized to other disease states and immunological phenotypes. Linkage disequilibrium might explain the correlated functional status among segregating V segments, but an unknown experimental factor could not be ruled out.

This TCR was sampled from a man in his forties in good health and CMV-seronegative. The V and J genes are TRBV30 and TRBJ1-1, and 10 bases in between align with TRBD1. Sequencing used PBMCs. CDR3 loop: CAWSRTGGTEAFF. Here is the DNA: TGTGCCTGGAGCCGGACAGGGGGCACTGAAGCTTTCTTT.